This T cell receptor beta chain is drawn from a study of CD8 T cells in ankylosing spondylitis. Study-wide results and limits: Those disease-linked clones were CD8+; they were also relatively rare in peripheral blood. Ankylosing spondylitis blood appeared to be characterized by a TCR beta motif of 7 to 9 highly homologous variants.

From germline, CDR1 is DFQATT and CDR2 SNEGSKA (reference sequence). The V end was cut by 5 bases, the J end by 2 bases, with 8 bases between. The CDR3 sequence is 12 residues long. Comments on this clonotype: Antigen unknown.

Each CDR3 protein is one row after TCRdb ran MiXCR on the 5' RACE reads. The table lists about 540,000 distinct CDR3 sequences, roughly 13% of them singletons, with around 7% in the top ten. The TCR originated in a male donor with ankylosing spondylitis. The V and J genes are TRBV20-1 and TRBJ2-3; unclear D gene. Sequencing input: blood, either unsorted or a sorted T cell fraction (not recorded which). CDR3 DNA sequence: TGCAGTGCTCTCCAGGACACAGATACGCAGTATTTT. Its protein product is CSALQDTDTQYF.